This passage covers 5 T cell receptor beta chains from one sample sequenced in a study of T cell clonotyping in hematopoietic cell transplantation. Profiled with immunoSEQ multiplex PCR; TCRdb holds only in-frame clones, not every one. Here the sample spans approximately 9,500 clones, about 76% being singletons. The source was PBMCs, collected 30 days after allogeneic stem cell transplant. Receptors originate from a female patient in her thirties or forties who had an allogeneic stem cell transplant from a related donor, so T cells may come from the graft donor. Some clones in this sample may be carry-over from other donors' samples.

This rearrangement joins TRBV4-1 to TRBJ1-4; D is perhaps TRBD1 (5 bases). The CDR3 sequence is 16 residues long. V was shortened by 1 base and J by 8 bases, with 17 bases between the two germline ends. Germline CDR1 MGHRA, CDR2 YSYEKL. CDR3 residues: CASSQVAMGGREKLFF. DNA for the CDR3: TGCGCCAGCAGCCAAGTTGCAATGGGGGGACGGGAAAAACTGTTTTTT.

The rearrangement joins TRBV6-5 to TRBJ1-5; D might be TRBD1 (5 bases). The CDR3 covers 12 residues. Germline loops: CDR1 MNHEY, CDR2 SVGAGI. Trimming removed 7 bases from V and 3 bases from J, with 7 bases in between. The CDR3 DNA reads as TGTGCCAGCAACAGGATCAATCAGCCCCAGCATTTT. Encoded protein: CASNRINQPQHF.

The table lists this clone with a count of one. This chain uses TRBV19 with TRBJ1-3; maybe TRBD1 (5 bases). The germline V gene has CDR1 LNHDA and CDR2 SQIVND (reference sequence). V was pared by 9 bases and J by 0 bases, with 15 bases between. This CDR3 contains 15 residues. The CDR3 loop reads CASFKDTNSGNTIYF. CDR3 bases: TGTGCCAGCTTTAAGGACACTAACTCTGGAAACACCATATATTTT.

The chain uses TRBV10-3 and TRBJ1-5; D remains unclear. Trimming left V 10 bases short and J 0 bases short, with 10 bases between. The CDR3 has 13 residues. Germline loops: CDR1 ENHRY, CDR2 SYGVKD. Written as DNA, the CDR3 is TGTGCCACGCCAACAGATAGCAATCAGCCCCAGCATTTT. It specifies CATPTDSNQPQHF.

This rearrangement joins TRBV9 to TRBJ2-1; D is unclear. Deletions cut 0 bases from V and 0 bases from J, with 7 bases between. Germline V gives CDR1 SGDLS, CDR2 YYNGEE. This CDR3 spans 15 amino acids. CDR3 amino acids: CASSVAISSYNEQFF. CDR3 nucleotides: TGTGCCAGCAGCGTAGCAATTAGCTCCTACAATGAGCAGTTCTTC.